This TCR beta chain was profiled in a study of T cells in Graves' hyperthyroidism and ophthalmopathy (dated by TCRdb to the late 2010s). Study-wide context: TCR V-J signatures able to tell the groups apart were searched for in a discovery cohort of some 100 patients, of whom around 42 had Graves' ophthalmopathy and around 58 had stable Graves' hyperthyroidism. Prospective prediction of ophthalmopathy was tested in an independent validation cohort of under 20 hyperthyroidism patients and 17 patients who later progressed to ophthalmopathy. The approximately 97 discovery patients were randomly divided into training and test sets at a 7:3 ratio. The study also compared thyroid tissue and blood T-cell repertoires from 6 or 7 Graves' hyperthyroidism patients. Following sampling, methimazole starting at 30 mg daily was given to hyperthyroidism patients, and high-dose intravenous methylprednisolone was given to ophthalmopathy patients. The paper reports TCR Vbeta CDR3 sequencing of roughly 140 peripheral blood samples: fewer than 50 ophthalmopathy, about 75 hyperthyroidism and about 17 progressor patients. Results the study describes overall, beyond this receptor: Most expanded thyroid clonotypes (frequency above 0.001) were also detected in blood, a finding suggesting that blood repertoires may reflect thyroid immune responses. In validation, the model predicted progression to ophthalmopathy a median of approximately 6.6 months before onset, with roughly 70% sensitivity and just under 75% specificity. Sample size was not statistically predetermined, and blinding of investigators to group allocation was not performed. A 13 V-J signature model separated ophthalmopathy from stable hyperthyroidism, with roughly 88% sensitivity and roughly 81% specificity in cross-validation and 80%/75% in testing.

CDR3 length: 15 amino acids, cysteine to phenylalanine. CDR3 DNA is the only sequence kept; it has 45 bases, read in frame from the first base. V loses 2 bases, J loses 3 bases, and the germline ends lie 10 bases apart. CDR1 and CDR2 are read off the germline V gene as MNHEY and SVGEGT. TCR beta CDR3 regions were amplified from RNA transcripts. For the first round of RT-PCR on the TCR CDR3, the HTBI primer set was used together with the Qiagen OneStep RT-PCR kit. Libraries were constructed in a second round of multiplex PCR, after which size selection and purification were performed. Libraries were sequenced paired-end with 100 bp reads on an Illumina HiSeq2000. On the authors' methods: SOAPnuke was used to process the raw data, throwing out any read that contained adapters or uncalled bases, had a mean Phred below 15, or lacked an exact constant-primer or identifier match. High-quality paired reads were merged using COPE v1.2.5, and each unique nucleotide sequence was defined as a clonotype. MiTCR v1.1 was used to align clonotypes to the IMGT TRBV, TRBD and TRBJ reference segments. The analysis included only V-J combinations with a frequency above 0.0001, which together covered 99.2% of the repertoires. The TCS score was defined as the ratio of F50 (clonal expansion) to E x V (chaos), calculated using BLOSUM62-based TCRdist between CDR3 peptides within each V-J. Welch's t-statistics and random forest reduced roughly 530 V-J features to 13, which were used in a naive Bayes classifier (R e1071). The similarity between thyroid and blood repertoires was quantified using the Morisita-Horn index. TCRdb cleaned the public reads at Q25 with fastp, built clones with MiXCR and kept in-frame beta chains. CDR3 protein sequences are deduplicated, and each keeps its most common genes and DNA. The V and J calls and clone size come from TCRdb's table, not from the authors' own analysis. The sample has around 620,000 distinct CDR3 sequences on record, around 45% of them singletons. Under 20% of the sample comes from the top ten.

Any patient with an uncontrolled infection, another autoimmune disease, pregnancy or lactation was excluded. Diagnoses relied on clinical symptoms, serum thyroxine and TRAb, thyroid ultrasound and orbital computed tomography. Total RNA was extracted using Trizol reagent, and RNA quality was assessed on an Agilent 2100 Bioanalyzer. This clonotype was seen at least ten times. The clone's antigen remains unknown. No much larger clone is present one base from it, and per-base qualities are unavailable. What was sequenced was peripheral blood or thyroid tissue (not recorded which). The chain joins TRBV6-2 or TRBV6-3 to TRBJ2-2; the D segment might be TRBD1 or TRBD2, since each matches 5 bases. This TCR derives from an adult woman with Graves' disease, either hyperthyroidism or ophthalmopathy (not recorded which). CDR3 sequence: CASSYGQGHTGELFF. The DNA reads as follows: TGTGCCAGCAGTTACGGGCAGGGACACACCGGGGAGCTGTTTTTT.